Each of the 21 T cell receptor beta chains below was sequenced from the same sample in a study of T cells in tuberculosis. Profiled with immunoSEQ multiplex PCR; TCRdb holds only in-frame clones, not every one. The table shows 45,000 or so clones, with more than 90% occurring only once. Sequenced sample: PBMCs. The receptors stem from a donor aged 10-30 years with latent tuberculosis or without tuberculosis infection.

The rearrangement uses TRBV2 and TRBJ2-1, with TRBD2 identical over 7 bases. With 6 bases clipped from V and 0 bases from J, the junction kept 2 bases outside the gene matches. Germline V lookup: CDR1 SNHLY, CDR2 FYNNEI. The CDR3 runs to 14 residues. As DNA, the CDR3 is TGTGCCAGCAGGGTAGCGGGCTCCTACAATGAGCAGTTCTTC. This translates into CASRVAGSYNEQFF.

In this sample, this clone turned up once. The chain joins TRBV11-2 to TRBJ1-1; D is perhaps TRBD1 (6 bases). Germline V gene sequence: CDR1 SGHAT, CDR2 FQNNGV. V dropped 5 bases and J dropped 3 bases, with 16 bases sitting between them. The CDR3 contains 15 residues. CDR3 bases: TGTGCCAGCAGCCCCCACGGCCAGGGGTACACTGAAGCTTTCTTT. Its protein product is CASSPHGQGYTEAFF.

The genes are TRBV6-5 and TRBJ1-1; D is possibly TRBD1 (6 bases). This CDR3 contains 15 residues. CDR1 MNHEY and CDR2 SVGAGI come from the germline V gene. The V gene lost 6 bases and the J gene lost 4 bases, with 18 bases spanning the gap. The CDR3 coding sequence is TGTGCCAGCAGACCCTACAGGGTAGGAGTCACTGAAGCTTTCTTT. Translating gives CASRPYRVGVTEAFF.

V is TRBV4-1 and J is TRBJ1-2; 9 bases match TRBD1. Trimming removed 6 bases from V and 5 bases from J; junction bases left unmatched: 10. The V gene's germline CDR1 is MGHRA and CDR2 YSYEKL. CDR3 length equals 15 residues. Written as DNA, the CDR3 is TGCGCCAGCAGTAACTCCGGGACAGGGTTTTATGGCTACACCTTC. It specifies CASSNSGTGFYGYTF.

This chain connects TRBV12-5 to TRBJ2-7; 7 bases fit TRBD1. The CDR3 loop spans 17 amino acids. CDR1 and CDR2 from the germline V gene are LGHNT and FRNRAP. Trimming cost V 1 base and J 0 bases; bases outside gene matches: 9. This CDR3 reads CASGLDLLRDSSYEQYF. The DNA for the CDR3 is TGTGCTAGTGGTTTGGATTTGCTTCGGGACAGCTCCTACGAGCAGTACTTC.

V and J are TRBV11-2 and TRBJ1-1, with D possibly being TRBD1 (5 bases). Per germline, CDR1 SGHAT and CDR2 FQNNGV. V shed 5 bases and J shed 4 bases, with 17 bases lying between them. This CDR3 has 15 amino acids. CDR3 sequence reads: CASSATGGGRTEAFF. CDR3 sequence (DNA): TGTGCCAGCAGCGCCACCGGGGGGGGACGCACTGAAGCTTTCTTT.

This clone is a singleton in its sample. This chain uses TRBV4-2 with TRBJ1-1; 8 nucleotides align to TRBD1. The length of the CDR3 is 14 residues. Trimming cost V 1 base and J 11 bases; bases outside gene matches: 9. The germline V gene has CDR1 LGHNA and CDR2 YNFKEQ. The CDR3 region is CASSQAYQGARAFF. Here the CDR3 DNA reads TGTGCCAGCAGCCAAGCTTATCAGGGGGCGAGGGCTTTCTTT.

The CDR3 here is CASSLMGGEQYF. CDR3 nucleotide sequence: TGTGCCAGCAGCTTGATGGGGGGCGAGCAGTACTTC. The gene calls are TRBV11-3 and TRBJ2-7, with a tentative D call TRBD2 (6 bases). CDR3 size: 12 residues. Deletions cut 3 bases from V and 6 bases from J, with 9 bases between. CDR1 and CDR2 (germline): SGHNT, YENEEA.

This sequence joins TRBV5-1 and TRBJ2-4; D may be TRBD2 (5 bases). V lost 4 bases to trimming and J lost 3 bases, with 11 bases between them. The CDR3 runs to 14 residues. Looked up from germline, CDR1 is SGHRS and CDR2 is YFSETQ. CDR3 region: CASSPGGNKNIQYF. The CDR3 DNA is TGCGCCAGCAGCCCCGGAGGTAACAAAAACATTCAGTACTTC.

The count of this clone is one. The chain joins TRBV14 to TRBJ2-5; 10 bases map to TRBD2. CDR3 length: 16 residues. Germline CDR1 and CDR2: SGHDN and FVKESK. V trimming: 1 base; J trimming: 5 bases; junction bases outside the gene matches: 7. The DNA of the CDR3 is TGTGCCAGCAGCCAAGTATCTAGCGGGAGTTGGGAGACCCAGTACTTC. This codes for CASSQVSSGSWETQYF. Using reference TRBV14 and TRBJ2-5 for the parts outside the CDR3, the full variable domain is EAGVTQFPSHSVIEKGQTVTLRCDPISGHDNLYWYRRVMGKEIKFLLHFVKESKQDESGMPNNRFLAERTGGTYSTLKVQPAELEDSGVYFCASSQVSSGSWETQYFGPGTRLLVL.

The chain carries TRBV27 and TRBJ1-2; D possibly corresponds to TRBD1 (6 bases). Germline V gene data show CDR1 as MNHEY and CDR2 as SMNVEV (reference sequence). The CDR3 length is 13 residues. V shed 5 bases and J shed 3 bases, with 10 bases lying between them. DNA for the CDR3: TGTGCCAGCAGTCTACAGGGTTACTATGGCTACACCTTC. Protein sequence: CASSLQGYYGYTF.

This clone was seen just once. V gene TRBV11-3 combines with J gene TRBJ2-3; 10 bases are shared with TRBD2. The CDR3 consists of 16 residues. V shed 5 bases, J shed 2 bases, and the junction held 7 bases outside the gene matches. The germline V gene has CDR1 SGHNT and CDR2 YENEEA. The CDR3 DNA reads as TGTGCCAGCAGCCCTGATAGCGGGGGGTCCACAGATACGCAGTATTTT. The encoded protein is CASSPDSGGSTDTQYF.

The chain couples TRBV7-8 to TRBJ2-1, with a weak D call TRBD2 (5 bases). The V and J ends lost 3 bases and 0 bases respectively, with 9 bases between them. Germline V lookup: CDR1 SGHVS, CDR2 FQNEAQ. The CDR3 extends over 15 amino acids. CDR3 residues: CASSLSDYSYNEQFF. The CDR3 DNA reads TGTGCCAGCAGCTTGAGTGACTACTCCTACAATGAGCAGTTCTTC.

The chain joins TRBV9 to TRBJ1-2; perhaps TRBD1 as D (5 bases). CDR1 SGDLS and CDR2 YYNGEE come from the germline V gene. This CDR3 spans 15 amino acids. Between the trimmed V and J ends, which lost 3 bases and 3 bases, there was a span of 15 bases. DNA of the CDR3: TGTGCCAGCAGCGGTTCGGTCGGGGGGGACTATGGCTACACCTTC. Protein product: CASSGSVGGDYGYTF.

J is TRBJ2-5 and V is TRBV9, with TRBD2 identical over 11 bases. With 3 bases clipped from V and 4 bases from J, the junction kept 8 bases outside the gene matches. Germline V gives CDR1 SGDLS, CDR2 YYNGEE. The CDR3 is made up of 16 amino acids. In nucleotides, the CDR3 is TGTGCCAGCAGCGACCATCTAGCGGGAGGAATAGAGACCCAGTACTTC. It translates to CASSDHLAGGIETQYF.

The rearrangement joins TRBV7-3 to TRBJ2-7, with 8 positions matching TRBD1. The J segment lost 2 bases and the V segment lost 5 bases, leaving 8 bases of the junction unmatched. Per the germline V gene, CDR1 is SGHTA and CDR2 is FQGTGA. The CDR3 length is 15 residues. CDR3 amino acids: CASSRGTGPTYEQYF. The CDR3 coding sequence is TGTGCCAGCAGCAGAGGGACAGGTCCAACCTACGAGCAGTACTTC.

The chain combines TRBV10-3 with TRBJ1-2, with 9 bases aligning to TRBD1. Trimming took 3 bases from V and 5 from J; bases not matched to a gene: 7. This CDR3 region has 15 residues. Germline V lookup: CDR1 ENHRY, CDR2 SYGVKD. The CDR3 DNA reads TGTGCCATCAGTGACGCCGGGACAGGGATATATGGCTACACCTTC. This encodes CAISDAGTGIYGYTF.

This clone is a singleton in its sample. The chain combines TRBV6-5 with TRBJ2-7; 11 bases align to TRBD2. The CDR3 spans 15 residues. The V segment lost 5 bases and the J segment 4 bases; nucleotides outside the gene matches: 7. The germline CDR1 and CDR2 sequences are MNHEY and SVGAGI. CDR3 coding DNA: TGTGCCAGCAGTCGTAGCGGGAGGGCCCTGTACGAGCAGTACTTC. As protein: CASSRSGRALYEQYF.

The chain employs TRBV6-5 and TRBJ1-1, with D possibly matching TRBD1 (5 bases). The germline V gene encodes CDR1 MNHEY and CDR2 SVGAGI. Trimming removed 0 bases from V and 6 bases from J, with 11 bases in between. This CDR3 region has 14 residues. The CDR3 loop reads CASSYSGEGAEAFF. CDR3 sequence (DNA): TGTGCCAGCAGTTACTCAGGGGAAGGGGCTGAAGCTTTCTTT.

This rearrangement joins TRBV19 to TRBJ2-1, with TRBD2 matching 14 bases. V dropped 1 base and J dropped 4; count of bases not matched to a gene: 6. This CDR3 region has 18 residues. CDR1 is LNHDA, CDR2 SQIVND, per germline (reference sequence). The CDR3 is CASSIAPGTSGSYNEQFF. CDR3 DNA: TGTGCCAGTAGTATAGCCCCCGGGACTAGCGGGAGTTACAATGAGCAGTTCTTC.

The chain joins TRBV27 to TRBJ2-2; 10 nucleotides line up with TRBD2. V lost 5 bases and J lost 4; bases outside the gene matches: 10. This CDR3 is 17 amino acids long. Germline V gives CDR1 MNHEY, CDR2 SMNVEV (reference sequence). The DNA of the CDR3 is TGTGCCAGCAGTGAAAGGCTAGCGGGAGCCCGCACCGGGGAGCTGTTTTTT. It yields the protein CASSERLAGARTGELFF.